One TCR beta chain is described in this entry. Its matching antigen is unknown. The PCR made use of 60 Vbeta and 13 Jbeta primers. The repertoire was sequenced with immunoSEQ multiplex PCR; TCRdb's copy has only in-frame clones and lacks some. The sample records 180,000 or so clones, 70% to 90% being singletons. The sample is drawn from a study of cytomegalovirus exposure and HLA in healthy donors. Trimming pared 3 bases from V and 1 base from J, leaving 9 bases between. Per the germline V gene, CDR1 is SGHAT and CDR2 is FQNNGV. The CDR3 loop spans 15 amino acids. General study points: Specificity of a few CMV-associated chains for CMV antigens was verified in vitro.

This clonotype was obtained from a man in his late teens or twenties in good health and CMV-seropositive. The chain employs TRBV11-2 and TRBJ2-2, with D unresolved. The sample consisted of PBMCs. CDR3 nucleotide sequence: TGTGCCAGCAGCTTTATACGACAGAACACCGGGGAGCTGTTTTTT. Translated: CASSFIRQNTGELFF.